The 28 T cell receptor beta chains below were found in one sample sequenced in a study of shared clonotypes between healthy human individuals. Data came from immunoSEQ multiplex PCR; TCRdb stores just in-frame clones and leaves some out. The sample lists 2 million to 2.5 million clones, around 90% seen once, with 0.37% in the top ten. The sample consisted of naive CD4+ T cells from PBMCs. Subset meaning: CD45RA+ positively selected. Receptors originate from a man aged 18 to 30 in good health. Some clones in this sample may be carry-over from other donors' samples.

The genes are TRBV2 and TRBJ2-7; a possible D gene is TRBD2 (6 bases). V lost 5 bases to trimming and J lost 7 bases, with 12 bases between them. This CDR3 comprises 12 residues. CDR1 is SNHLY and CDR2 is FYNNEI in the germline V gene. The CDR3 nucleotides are TGTGCCAGCAGTTTCGGAGGGGCTGAGCAGTACTTC. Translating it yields CASSFGGAEQYF.

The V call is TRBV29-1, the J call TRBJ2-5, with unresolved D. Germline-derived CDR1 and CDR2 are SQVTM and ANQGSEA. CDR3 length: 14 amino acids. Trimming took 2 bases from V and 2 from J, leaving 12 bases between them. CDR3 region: CSVESYPVQETQYF. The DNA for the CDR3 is TGCAGCGTTGAAAGCTATCCGGTACAAGAGACCCAGTACTTC.

The CDR3 DNA reads TGTGCCTGGAATCCGGACAGGGGCGGGGAGCAGTACTTC. The encoded protein is CAWNPDRGGEQYF. This rearrangement joins TRBV30 to TRBJ2-7; 9 bases align to TRBD1. V trimming: 4 bases; J trimming: 7 bases; junction bases outside the gene matches: 8. This CDR3 comprises 13 residues. Germline lookup yields CDR1 GTSNPN and CDR2 SVGIG (reference sequence).

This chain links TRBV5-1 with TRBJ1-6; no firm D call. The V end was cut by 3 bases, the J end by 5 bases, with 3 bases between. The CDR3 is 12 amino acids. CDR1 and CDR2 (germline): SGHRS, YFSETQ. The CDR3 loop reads CASSWDNSPLHF. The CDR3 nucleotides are TGCGCCAGCAGCTGGGATAATTCACCCCTCCACTTT.

CDR3 residues: CASSRLAGVVFDEQFF. The CDR3 nucleotides are TGTGCCAGCAGCAGACTAGCGGGAGTCGTTTTCGATGAGCAGTTCTTC. The chain has TRBV21-1 and TRBJ2-1; TRBD2 is taken as the D call from the table, unchecked against the DNA. TRBV21-1 is deemed a pseudogene. This CDR3 has 16 amino acids.

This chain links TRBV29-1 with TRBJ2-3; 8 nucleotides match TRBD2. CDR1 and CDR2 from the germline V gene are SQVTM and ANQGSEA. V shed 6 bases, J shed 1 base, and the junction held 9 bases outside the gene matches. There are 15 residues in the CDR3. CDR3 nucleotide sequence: TGCAGCGTGGGGTCGCGGGGGGCTGGCACAGATACGCAGTATTTT. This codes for CSVGSRGAGTDTQYF.

CDR3 nucleotide sequence: TGTGCCAGCAGCTTAGGACGGGGGGTAAAAGAGACCCAGTACTTC. This sequence encodes CASSLGRGVKETQYF. V gene TRBV7-2 combines with J gene TRBJ2-5, with TRBD2 identical over 7 bases. CDR1 is SGHTA, CDR2 FQGNSA, per germline. The CDR3 totals 15 residues. The V and J ends lost 1 base and 3 bases, in that order; junction bases with no gene match: 5.

The CDR3 DNA follows: TGTGCCTGGAGTGTTTCGACAGGGGCGCCGCTTGGTACGCAGTATTTT. Translating gives CAWSVSTGAPLGTQYF. V usage is TRBV30 and J usage is TRBJ2-3; 8 nucleotides align to TRBD1. V shed 0 bases, J shed 8 bases, and the junction held 13 bases outside the gene matches. The CDR3 is made up of 16 amino acids. Germline values: CDR1 GTSNPN, CDR2 SVGIG (reference sequence).

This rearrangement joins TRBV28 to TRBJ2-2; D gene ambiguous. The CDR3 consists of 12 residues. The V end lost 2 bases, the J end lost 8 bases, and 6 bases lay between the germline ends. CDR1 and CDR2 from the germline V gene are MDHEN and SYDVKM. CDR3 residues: CASSLVVGELFF. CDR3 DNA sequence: TGTGCCAGCAGTTTAGTGGTAGGGGAGCTGTTTTTT.

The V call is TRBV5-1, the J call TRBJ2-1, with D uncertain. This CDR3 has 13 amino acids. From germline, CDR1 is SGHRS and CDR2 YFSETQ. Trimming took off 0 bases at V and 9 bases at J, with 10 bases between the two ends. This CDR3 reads CASSLVSVGEQFF. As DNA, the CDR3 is TGCGCCAGCAGCTTGGTTTCCGTCGGTGAGCAGTTCTTC. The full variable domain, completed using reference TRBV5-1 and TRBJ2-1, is KAGVTQTPRYLIKTRGQQVTLSCSPISGHRSVSWYQQTPGQGLQFLFEYFSETQRNKGNFPGRFSGRQFSNSRSEMNVSTLELGDSALYLCASSLVSVGEQFFGPGTRLTVL.

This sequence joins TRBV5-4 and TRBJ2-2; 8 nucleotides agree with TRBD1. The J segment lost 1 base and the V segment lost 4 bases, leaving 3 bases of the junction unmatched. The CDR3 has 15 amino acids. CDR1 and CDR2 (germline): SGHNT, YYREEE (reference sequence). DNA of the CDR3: TGTGCCAGCAGCCCGACAGGGGTGAACACCGGGGAGCTGTTTTTT. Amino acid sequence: CASSPTGVNTGELFF.

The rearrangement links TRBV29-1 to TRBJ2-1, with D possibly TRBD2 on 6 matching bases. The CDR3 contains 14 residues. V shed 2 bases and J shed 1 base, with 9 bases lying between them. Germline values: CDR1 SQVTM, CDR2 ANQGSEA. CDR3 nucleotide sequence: TGCAGCGTTGAATTGAGCGGGTCCTACAATGAGCAGTTCTTC. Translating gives CSVELSGSYNEQFF.

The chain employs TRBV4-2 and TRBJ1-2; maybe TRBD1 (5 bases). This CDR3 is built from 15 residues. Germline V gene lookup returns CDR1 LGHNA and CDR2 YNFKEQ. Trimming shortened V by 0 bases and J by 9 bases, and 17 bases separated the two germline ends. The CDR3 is CASSQESGARASYTF. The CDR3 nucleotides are TGTGCCAGCAGCCAAGAGTCTGGGGCCAGGGCAAGCTACACCTTC.

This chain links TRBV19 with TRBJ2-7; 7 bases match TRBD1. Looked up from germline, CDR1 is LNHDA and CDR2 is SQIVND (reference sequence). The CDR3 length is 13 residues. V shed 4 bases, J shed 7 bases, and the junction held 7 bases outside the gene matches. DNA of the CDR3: TGTGCCAGTAGTAGCCCGACAGGGTGGGAGCAGTACTTC. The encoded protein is CASSSPTGWEQYF. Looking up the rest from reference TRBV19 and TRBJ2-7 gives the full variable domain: DGGITQSPKYLFRKEGQNVTLSCEQNLNHDAMYWYRQDPGQGLRLIYYSQIVNDFQKGDIAEGYSVSREKKESFPLTVTSAQKNPTAFYLCASSSPTGWEQYFGPGTRLTVT.

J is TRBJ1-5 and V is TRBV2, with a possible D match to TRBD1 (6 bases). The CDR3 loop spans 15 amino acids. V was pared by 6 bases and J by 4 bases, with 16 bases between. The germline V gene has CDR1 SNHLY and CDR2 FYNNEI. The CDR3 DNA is TGTGCCAGCAGGGTCAGCCAGGGGCCTAATCAGCCCCAGCATTTT. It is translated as CASRVSQGPNQPQHF.

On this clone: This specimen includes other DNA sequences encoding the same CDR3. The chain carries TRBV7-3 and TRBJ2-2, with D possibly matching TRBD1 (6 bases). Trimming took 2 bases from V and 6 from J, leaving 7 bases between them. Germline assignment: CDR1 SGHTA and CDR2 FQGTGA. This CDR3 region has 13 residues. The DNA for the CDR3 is TGTGCCAGCAGCTTAGAGGGGGCCGGGGAGCTGTTTTTT. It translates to CASSLEGAGELFF.

The CDR3, as DNA: TGCGCCAGCAGTGAACCGGGACTAGCGGGAGCAGAGACCCAGTACTTC. Translated, it gives CASSEPGLAGAETQYF. This chain joins TRBV10-2 and TRBJ2-5, with 14 bases identical to TRBD2. Germline CDR1 is WSHSY and CDR2 is SAAADI. CDR3 length equals 16 residues. The junction had 4 bases not matched to a gene; V was cut back by 3 bases and J by 4 bases.

CDR3 in DNA: TGCGCCAGCAGCTTGCTAGGGGGGTTGACTGAAGCTTTCTTT. Translating it yields CASSLLGGLTEAFF. The J gene is TRBJ1-1, the V gene TRBV5-1; D possibly corresponds to TRBD1 (6 bases). Germline CDR1 SGHRS, CDR2 YFSETQ. V was shortened by 1 base and J by 5 bases, with 12 bases between the two germline ends. CDR3 size: 14 residues. Supplemented by reference TRBV5-1 and TRBJ1-1, the full variable domain reads KAGVTQTPRYLIKTRGQQVTLSCSPISGHRSVSWYQQTPGQGLQFLFEYFSETQRNKGNFPGRFSGRQFSNSRSEMNVSTLELGDSALYLCASSLLGGLTEAFFGQGTRLTVV.

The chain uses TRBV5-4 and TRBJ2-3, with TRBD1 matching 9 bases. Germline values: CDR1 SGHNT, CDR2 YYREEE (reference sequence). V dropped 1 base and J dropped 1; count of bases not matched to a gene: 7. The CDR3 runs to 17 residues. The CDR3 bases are TGTGCCAGCAGCTTGAAAACAGGGGGCCCAGGCACAGATACGCAGTATTTT. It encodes CASSLKTGGPGTDTQYF.

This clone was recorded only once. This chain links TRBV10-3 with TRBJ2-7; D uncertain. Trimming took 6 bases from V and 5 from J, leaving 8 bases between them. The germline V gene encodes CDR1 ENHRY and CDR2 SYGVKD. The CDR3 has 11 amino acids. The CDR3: CAIRSQNEQYF. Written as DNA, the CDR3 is TGTGCCATCAGGTCCCAGAACGAGCAGTACTTC.

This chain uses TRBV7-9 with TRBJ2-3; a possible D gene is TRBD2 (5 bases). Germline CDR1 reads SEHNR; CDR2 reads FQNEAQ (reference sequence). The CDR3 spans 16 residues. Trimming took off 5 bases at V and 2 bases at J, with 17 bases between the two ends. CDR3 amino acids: CASSLKILGVTDTQYF. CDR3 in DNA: TGTGCCAGCAGCCTAAAAATCTTGGGAGTCACAGATACGCAGTATTTT.

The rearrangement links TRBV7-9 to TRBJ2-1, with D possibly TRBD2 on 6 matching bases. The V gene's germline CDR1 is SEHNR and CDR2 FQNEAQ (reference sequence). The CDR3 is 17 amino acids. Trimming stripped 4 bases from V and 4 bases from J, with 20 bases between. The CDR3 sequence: CASSSLFSGATYNEQFF. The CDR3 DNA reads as TGTGCCAGCAGCTCTCTATTTAGCGGAGCAACGTACAATGAGCAGTTCTTC.

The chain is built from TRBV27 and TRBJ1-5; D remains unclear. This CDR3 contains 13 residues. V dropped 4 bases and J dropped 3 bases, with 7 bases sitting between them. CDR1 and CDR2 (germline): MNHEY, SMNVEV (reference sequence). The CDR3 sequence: CASSWNHNQPQHF. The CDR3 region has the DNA TGTGCCAGCAGTTGGAACCACAATCAGCCCCAGCATTTT.

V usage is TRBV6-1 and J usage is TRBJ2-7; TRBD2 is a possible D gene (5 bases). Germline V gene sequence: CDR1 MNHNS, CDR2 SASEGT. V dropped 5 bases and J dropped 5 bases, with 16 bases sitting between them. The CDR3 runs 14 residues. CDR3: CASSYSLSAHEQYF. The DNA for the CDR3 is TGTGCCAGCAGTTATAGCCTTAGCGCTCACGAGCAGTACTTC.

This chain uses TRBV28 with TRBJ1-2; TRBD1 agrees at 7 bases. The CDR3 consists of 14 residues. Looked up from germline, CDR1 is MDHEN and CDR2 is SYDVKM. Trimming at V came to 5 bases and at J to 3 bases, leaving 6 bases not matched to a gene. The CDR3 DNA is TGTGCCAGCAGTCCAGTAGGGACAGACTATGGCTACACCTTC. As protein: CASSPVGTDYGYTF.

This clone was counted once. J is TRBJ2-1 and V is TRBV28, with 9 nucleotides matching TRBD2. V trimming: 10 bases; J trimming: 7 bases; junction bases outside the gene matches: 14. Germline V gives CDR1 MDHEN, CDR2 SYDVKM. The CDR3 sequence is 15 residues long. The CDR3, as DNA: TGTGCCACAGGTTCTGGGCTAGCGGGAAGAAATGAGCAGTTCTTC. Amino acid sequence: CATGSGLAGRNEQFF.

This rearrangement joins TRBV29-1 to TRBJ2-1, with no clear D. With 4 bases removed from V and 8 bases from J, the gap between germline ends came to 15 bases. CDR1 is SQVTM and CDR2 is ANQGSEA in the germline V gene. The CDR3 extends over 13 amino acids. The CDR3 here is CSVARLVTYEQFF. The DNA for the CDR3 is TGCAGCGTTGCGAGACTCGTCACCTATGAGCAGTTCTTC.

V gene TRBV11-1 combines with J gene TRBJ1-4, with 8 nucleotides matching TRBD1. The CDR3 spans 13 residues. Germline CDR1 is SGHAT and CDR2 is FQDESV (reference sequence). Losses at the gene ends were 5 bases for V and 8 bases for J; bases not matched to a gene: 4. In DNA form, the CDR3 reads TGTGCCAGCAGCCCGGACAGGGAAGAAAAACTGTTTTTT. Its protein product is CASSPDREEKLFF.